This is a list of T cell receptor beta chains from one sample in a study of sequential checkpoint blockade in melanoma. Sequenced by immunoSEQ multiplex PCR; TCRdb stores in-frame clones only, minus some. The sample yields about 3,900 clones, roughly 24% seen once. The specimen was tumor tissue (inferred from file names), collected from a patient given nivolumab and ipilimumab in sequence. These receptors came from a human donor with melanoma. The CDR3 runs from the conserved cysteine through the conserved F or W. Fields, in order: V gene, clone size, CDR3 length, J gene, D gene, CDR3 DNA, CDR3 protein. A D gene is named only where the DNA matches it firmly. Expanded clones get a size class; other rows say once, few or many, or leave the size out.

TRBV30	-	17	TRBJ2-5	-	TGTGCCTGGAGTTCCAGACACCGGAGGACGTTAGGAGAGACCCAGTACTTC	CAWSSRHRRTLGETQYF
TRBV18	-	16	TRBJ1-1	-	TGTGCCAGCTCCCCAAATCGAGGCCCCCGCGGCACTGAAGCTTTCTTT	CASSPNRGPRGTEAFF
TRBV5-1	-	15	TRBJ2-3	-	TGCGCCAGCAGCTTGGATGCAGGAGGGTCAGATACGCAGTATTTT	CASSLDAGGSDTQYF
TRBV30	few	14	TRBJ2-5	-	TGTGCCTGGAGTGAGCGACAGACGGGGGAGACCCAGTACTTC	CAWSERQTGETQYF
TRBV5-1	-	15	TRBJ1-4	-	TGCGCCAGCAGGGCGGACGGTGCAACTAATGAAAAACTGTTTTTT	CASRADGATNEKLFF
TRBV28	-	14	TRBJ1-1	-	TGTGCCAGCAGTGGCGGGACAAGGGGTCAAAAAGCTTTCTTT	CASSGGTRGQKAFF
TRBV15	-	17	TRBJ1-6	-	TGTGCCACCAGCAGAGATCTCCCGGGGGTAGGTAATTCACCCCTCCACTTT	CATSRDLPGVGNSPLHF
TRBV6-8	few	13	TRBJ1-1	-	TGTGCCAGCAGTTACGCGGTGAACACTGAAGCTTTCTTT	CASSYAVNTEAFF
TRBV9	-	15	TRBJ2-2	TRBD2	TGTGCCAGCAGCGTATGGGAGCGGGGTACCGGGGAGCTGTTTTTT	CASSVWERGTGELFF
TRBV11-3	many	15	TRBJ1-1	-	TGTGCCAGCAGTTTCATAGGAGGGGTGAACACTGAAGCTTTCTTT	CASSFIGGVNTEAFF
TRBV6-8	medium-sized	15	TRBJ2-3	TRBD2	TGTGCCAGCAGCCCACTAGCGGGGGGGCTAGATACGCAGTATTTT	CASSPLAGGLDTQYF
TRBV19	-	14	TRBJ2-2	-	TGTGCCAGTAGTCGAGGGGCGAACACCGGGGAGCTGTTTTTT	CASSRGANTGELFF
TRBV23-1	-	15	TRBJ1-1	-	TGCGCCAGCAGCCAAGAGTGGTCCATGAACACTGAAGCTTTCTTT	CASSQEWSMNTEAFF
TRBV6-8	few	14	TRBJ1-3	-	TGTGCCAGCAGTTACGGGGGGTCTGGAAACACCATATATTTT	CASSYGGSGNTIYF
TRBV5-1	-	15	TRBJ1-2	-	TGCGCCAGCAGCTTGAGCAAGGGGGATCTCTATGGCTACACCTTC	CASSLSKGDLYGYTF
TRBV6-8	-	13	TRBJ1-1	-	TGTGCCAGCAGTTACCCTCAGGGGACTGAAGCTTTCTTT	CASSYPQGTEAFF
TRBV6-8	medium-sized	14	TRBJ1-1	-	TGTGCCAGCAGTAGGGAGGGGTGGATGACTGAAGCTTTCTTT	CASSREGWMTEAFF
TRBV6-8	large	15	TRBJ1-1	-	TGTGCCAGCAGTGTGCAGGAAGGATGGGGCACTGAAGCTTTCTTT	CASSVQEGWGTEAFF
TRBV9	few	13	TRBJ2-3	-	TGTGCCAGCTCAGAGCAGAAAGCAGATACGCAGTATTTT	CASSEQKADTQYF
TRBV6-8	-	12	TRBJ2-7	-	TGTGCCAGCAGTTATAGAGTCTACGAGCAGTACTTC	CASSYRVYEQYF